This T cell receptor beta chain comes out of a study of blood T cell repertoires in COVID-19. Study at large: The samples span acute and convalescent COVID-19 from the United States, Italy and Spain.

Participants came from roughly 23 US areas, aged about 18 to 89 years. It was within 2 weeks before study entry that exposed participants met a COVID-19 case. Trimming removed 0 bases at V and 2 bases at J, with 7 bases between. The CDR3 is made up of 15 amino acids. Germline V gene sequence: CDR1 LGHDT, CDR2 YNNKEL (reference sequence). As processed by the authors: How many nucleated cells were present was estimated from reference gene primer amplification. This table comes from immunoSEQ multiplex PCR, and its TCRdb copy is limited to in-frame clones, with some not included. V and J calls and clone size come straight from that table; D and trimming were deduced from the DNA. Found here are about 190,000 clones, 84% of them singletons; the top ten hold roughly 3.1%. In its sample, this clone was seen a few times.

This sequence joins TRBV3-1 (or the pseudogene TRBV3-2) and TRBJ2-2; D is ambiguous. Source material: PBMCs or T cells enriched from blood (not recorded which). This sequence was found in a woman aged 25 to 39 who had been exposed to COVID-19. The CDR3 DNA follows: TGTGCCAGCAGCCAAGATTCTACTAACACCGGGGAGCTGTTTTTT. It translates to CASSQDSTNTGELFF.